The 5 T cell receptor beta chains in this list originate from one sample, sequenced in a study of T-cell memory formation after mild COVID-19. TCRdb re-called the 5' RACE reads through MiXCR, storing one row per CDR3 protein. The profile shows about 560,000 distinct CDR3 sequences, approximately 19% of them singletons. The sequencing sample was made of PBMCs or a T cell subset sorted from them (not recorded which). These receptors were taken from an adult woman who had mild COVID-19 (a few samples of this study predate the infection). Cell type and time point are not known.

This clonotype turned up a few times. The V call is TRBV9, the J call TRBJ2-7, with 9 bases that match TRBD1. CDR3 length equals 15 residues. The V gene's germline CDR1 is SGDLS and CDR2 YYNGEE. J was trimmed by 6 bases and V by 4 bases; bases with no gene match: 11. The CDR3 spells CASSPQWDRVGEQYF. CDR3 coding DNA: TGTGCCAGCAGCCCCCAGTGGGACAGGGTAGGCGAGCAGTACTTC.

This clonotype appeared a few times. J is TRBJ2-5 and V is TRBV6-5; TRBD1 matches at 7 bases. The J segment lost 5 bases and the V segment lost 7 bases, leaving 10 bases of the junction unmatched. Germline V gene data show CDR1 as MNHEY and CDR2 as SVGAGI. The CDR3 totals 14 residues. CDR3 DNA: TGTGCCAGCAAAGGCCAGACCAGGGGGGAGACCCAGTACTTC. It translates to CASKGQTRGETQYF.

The chain links TRBV4-1 to TRBJ1-1; D ambiguous. This CDR3 has 13 residues. Per the germline V gene, CDR1 is MGHRA and CDR2 is YSYEKL. The V end was cut by 3 bases, the J end by 11 bases, with 16 bases between. The CDR3 DNA follows: TGCGCCAGCAGCCAGGCACCTCTGGGCTGGGCTTTCTTT. Translating gives CASSQAPLGWAFF.

This clonotype was recorded many times. The CDR3 loop is CATSAGGYYEQYF. Here the CDR3 DNA reads TGTGCCACCAGTGCGGGGGGTTACTACGAGCAGTACTTC. The V and J genes are TRBV24-1 and TRBJ2-7; 7 nucleotides align to TRBD2. The J segment lost 3 bases and the V segment lost 5 bases, leaving 3 bases of the junction unmatched. The CDR3 contains 13 residues. Germline V CDR1 and CDR2: KGHDR, SFDVKD.

This clonotype was detected a few times. The chain links TRBV7-9 to TRBJ1-2, with TRBD1 identical over 8 bases. The CDR3 length is 14 residues. Germline CDR1 SEHNR, CDR2 FQNEAQ (reference sequence). V dropped 7 bases and J dropped 4; count of bases not matched to a gene: 8. The CDR3 DNA reads TGTGCCAGCACCCGTCGGGACAGGACCTATGGCTACACCTTC. This gives the protein CASTRRDRTYGYTF.